The T cell receptor beta chain under discussion was sequenced for a study of post-analysis software for immune sequencing data. About the research overall: Several disease courses (relapsing-remitting, secondary progressive and progressive-relapsing) of multiple sclerosis were included. Study-wide results and caveats: Compared with controls, patients had more of about 5 TRBV segments, including TRBV5-6, TRBV5-1 and TRBV20-1.

TCR beta libraries were prepared from cDNA with unique molecular identifiers. Input of roughly 0.9 to 11 million T cells yielded a few hundred thousand cDNA molecules. TCRdb re-called the PCR reads through MiXCR, storing one row per CDR3 protein. The sample lists almost 700,000 distinct CDR3 sequences, about 60% seen once, with 10% to 12% in the top ten. The CDR3 has 13 amino acids. Trimming took 3 bases from V and 6 from J, leaving 10 bases between them. In its sample, this clonotype was seen a few times. Its cognate antigen is unknown. This chain joins TRBV12-3 or TRBV12-4 and TRBJ2-3; D may be TRBD2 (5 bases). This receptor was identified in a girl aged 2 to 10 with multiple sclerosis. Specimen: blood. This chain's CDR3 is CASSFAPGDTQYF. In DNA, the CDR3 is TGTGCCAGCAGTTTCGCCCCGGGGGATACGCAGTATTTT.